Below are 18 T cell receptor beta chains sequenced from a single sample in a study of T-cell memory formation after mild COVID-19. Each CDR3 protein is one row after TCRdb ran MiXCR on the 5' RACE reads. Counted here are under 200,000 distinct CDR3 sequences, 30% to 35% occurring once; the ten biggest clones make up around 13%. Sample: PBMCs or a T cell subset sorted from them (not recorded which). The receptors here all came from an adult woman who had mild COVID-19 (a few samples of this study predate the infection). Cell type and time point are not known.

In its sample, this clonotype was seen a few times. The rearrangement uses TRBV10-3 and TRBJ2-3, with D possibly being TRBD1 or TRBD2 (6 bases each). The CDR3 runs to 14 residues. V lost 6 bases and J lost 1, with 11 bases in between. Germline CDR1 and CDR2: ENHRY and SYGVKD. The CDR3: CAIRPRGRTDTQYF. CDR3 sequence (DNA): TGTGCCATCAGGCCTCGGGGGCGCACAGATACGCAGTATTTT.

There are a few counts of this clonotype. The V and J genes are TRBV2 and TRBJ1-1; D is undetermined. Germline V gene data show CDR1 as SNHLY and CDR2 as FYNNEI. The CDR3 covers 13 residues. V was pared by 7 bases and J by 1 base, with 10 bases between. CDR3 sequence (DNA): TGTGCCAGCACCGAAGGAGCGAACACTGAAGCTTTCTTT. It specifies CASTEGANTEAFF. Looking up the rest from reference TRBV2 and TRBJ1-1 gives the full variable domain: EPEVTQTPSHQVTQMGQEVILRCVPISNHLYFYWYRQILGQKVEFLVSFYNNEISEKSEIFDDQFSVERPDGSNFTLKIRSTKLEDSAMYFCASTEGANTEAFFGQGTRLTVV.

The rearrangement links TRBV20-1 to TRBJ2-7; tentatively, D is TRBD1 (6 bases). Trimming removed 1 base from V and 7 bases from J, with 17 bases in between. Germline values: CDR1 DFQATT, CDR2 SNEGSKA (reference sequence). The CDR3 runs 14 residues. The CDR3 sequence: CSARGLRAGVEQYF. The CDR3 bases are TGCAGTGCTAGAGGTCTTCGGGCAGGGGTTGAGCAGTACTTC.

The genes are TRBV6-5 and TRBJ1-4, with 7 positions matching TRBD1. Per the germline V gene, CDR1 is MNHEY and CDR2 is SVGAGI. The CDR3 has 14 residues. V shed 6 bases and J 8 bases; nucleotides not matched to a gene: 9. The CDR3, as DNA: TGTGCCAGCAGCTCCCAGGACAGGACCGAAAAACTGTTTTTT. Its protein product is CASSSQDRTEKLFF.

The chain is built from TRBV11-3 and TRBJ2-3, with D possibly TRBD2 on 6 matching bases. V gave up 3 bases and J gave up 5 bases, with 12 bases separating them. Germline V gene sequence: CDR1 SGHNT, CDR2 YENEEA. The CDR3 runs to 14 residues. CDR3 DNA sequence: TGTGCCAGCAGCTTCGTCGGGAGTGTAGATACGCAGTATTTT. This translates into CASSFVGSVDTQYF.

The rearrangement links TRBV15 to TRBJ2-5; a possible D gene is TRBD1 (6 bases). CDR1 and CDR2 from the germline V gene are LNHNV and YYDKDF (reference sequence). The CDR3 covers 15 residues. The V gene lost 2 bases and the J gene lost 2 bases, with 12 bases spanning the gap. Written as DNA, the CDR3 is TGTGCCACCAGCAGATCTTCAGGGGCGCAAGAGACCCAGTACTTC. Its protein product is CATSRSSGAQETQYF. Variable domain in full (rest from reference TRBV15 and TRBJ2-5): DAMVIQNPRYQVTQFGKPVTLSCSQTLNHNVMYWYQQKSSQAPKLLFHYYDKDFNNEADTPDNFQSRRPNTSFCFLDIRSPGLGDTAMYLCATSRSSGAQETQYFGPGTRLLVL.

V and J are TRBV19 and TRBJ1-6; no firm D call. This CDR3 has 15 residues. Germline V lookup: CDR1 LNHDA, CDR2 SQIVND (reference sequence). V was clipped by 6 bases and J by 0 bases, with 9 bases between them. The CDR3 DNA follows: TGTGCCAGTAGGCAAGGGAGCTCCTATAATTCACCCCTCCACTTT. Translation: CASRQGSSYNSPLHF.

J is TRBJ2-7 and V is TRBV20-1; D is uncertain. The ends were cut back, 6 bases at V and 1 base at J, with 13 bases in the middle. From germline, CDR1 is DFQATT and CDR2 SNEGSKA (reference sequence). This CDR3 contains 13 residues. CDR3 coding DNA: TGCAGTGCCAACTCGGACGGATCCTACGAGCAGTACTTC. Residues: CSANSDGSYEQYF.

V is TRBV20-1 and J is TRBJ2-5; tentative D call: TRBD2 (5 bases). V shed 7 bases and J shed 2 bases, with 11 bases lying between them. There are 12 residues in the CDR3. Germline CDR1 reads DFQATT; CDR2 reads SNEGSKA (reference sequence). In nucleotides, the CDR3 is TGCAGTGGGCTGGCGGGTCAAGAGACCCAGTACTTC. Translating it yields CSGLAGQETQYF.

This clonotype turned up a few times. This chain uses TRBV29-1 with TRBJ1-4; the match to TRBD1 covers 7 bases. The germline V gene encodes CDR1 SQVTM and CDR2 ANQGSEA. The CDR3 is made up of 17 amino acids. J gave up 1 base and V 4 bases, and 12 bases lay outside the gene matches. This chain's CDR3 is CSVARQGLVGTNEKLFF. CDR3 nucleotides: TGCAGCGTTGCCCGACAGGGTTTGGTGGGAACTAATGAAAAACTGTTTTTT. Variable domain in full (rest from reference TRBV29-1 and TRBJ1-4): SAVISQKPSRDICQRGTSLTIQCQVDSQVTMMFWYRQQPGQSLTLIATANQGSEATYESGFVIDKFPISRPNLTFSTLTVSNMSPEDSSIYLCSVARQGLVGTNEKLFFGSGTQLSVL.

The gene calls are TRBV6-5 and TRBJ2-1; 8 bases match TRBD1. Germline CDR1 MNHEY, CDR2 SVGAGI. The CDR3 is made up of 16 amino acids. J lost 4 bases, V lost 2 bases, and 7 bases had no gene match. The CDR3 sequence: CASSYDDRGEYNEQFF. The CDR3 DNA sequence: TGTGCCAGCAGTTACGATGACAGGGGAGAGTACAATGAGCAGTTCTTC.

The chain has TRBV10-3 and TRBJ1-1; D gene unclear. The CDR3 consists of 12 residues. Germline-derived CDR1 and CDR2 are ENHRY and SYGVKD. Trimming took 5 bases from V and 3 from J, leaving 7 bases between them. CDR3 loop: CAISWGDTEAFF. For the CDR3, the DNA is TGTGCCATCAGTTGGGGAGACACTGAAGCTTTCTTT.

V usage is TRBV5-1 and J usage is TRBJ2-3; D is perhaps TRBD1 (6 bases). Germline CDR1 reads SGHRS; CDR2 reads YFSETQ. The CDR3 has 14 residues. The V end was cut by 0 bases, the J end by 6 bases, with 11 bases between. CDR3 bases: TGCGCCAGCAGCTTGGGAGGACAGCGGGATACGCAGTATTTT. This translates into CASSLGGQRDTQYF.

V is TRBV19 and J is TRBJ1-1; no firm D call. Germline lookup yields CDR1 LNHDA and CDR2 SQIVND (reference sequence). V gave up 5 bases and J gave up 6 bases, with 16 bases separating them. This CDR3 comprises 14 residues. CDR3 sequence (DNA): TGTGCCAGTAGTTCGGGGTTTACGAGGGCTGAAGCTTTCTTT. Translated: CASSSGFTRAEAFF.

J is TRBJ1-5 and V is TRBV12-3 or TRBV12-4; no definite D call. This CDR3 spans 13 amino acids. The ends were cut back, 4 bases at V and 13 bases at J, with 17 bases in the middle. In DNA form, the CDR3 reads TGTGCCAGCAGTTCTGGCCCGGGTCCCGGTCAGCATTTT. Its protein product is CASSSGPGPGQHF.

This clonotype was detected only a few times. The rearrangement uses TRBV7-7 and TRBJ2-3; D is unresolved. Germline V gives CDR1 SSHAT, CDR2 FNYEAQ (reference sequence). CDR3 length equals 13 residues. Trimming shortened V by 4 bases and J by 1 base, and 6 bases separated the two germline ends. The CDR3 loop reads CASSSYGTDTQYF. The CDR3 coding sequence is TGTGCCAGCAGCTCTTACGGCACAGATACGCAGTATTTT.

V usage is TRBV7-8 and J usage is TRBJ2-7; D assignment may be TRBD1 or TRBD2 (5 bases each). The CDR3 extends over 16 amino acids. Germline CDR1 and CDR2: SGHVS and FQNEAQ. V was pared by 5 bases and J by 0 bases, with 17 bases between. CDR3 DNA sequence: TGTGCCAGCAGCCGACGTGGGACGGCGAGCTCCTACGAGCAGTACTTC. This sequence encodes CASSRRGTASSYEQYF.

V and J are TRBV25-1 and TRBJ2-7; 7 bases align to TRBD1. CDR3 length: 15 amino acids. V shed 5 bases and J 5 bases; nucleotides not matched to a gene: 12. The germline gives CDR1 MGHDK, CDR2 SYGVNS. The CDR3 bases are TGTGCCAGCAGTAGCCTTGGGACAGTGATGGACGAGCAGTACTTC. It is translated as CASSSLGTVMDEQYF.